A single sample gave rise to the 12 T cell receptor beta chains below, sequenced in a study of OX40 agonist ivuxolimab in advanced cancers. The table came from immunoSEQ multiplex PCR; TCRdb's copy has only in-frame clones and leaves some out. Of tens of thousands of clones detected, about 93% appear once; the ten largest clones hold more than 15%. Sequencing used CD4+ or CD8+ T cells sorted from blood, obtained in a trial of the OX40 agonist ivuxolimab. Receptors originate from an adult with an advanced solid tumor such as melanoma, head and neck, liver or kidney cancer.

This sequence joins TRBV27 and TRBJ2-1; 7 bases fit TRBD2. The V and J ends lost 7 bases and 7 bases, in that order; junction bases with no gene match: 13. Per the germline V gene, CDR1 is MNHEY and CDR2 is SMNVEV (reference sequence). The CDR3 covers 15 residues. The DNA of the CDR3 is TGTGCCAGCACCCCTAGGGCGGGAGCAGGGAATGAGCAGTTCTTC. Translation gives CASTPRAGAGNEQFF.

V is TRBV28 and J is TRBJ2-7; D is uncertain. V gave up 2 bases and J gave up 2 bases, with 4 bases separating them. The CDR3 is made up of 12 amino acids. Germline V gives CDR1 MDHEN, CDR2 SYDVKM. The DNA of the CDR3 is TGTGCCAGCAGTTTAAGGACCTACGAGCAGTACTTC. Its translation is CASSLRTYEQYF.

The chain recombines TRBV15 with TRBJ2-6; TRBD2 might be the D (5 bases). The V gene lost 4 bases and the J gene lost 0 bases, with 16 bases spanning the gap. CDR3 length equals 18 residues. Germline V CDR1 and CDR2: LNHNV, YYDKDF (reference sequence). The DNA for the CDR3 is TGTGCCACCAGCATAGCCGGGATGACACTCTCTGGGGCCAACGTCCTGACTTTC. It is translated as CATSIAGMTLSGANVLTF.

The CDR3 sequence: CASSEEVGTEAFF. Written as DNA, the CDR3 is TGTGCCAGCAGTGAAGAGGTGGGTACTGAAGCTTTCTTT. The V call is TRBV2, the J call TRBJ1-1, with D uncertain. The CDR3 loop spans 13 amino acids. Looked up from germline, CDR1 is SNHLY and CDR2 is FYNNEI. V lost 1 base and J 5 bases, leaving 8 bases between the germline ends.

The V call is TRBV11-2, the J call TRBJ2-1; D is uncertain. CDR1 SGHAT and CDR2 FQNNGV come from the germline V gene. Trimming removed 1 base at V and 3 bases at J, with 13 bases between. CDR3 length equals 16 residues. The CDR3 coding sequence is TGTGCCAGCAGCTTAGGGTCCGGGTCCTACTACAATGAGCAGTTCTTC. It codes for CASSLGSGSYYNEQFF.

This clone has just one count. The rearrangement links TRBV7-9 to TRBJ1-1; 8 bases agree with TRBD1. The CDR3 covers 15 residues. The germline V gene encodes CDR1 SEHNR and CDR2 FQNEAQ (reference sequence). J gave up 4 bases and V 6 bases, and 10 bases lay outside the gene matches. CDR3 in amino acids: CASSRIQGEGTEAFF. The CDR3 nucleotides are TGTGCCAGCAGTCGAATACAGGGGGAGGGCACTGAAGCTTTCTTT.

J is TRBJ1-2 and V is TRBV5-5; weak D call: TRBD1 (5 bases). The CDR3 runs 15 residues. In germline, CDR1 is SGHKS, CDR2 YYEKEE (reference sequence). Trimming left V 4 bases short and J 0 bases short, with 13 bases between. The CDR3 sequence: CASSVDISANYGYTF. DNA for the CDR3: TGTGCCAGCAGCGTGGACATTTCGGCTAACTATGGCTACACCTTC.

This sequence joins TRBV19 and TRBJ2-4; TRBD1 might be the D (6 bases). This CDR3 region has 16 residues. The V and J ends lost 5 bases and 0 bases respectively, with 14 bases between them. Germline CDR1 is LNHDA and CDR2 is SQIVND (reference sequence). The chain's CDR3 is CASSSWTDLAKNIQYF. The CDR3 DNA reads TGTGCCAGTAGTTCCTGGACAGACTTAGCCAAAAACATTCAGTACTTC.

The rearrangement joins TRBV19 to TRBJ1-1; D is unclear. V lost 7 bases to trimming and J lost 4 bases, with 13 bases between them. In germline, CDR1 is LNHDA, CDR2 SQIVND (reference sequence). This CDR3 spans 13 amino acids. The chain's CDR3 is CASNPARGTEAFF. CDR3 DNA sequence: TGTGCCAGTAATCCCGCTCGGGGCACTGAAGCTTTCTTT.

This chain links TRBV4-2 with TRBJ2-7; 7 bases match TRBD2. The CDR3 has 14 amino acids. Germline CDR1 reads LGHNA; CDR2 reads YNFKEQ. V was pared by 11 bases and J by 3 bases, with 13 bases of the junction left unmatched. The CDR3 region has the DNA TGTGCCGCGGGGGACGTAGAAGGCCGCTACGAGCAGTACTTC. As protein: CAAGDVEGRYEQYF.

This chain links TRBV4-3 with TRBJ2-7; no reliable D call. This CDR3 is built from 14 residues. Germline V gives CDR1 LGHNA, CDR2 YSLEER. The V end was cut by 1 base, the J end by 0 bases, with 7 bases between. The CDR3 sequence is CASSQGPSSYEQYF. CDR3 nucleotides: TGCGCCAGCAGCCAAGGACCGAGCTCCTACGAGCAGTACTTC.

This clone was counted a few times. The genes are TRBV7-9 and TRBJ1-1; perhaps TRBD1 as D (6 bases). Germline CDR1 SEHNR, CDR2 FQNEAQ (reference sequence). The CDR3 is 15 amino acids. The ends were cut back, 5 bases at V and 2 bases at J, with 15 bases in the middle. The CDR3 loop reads CASSHATGANTEAFF. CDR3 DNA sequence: TGTGCCAGCAGCCACGCCACGGGGGCCAACACTGAAGCTTTCTTT.